This TCR beta chain emerged from a study of blood T cells in healthy people across ages. On the study more broadly: About one barcoded beta molecule per two T cells was captured by template switching.

The use of a sample-barcoded 5' primer and a J-beta primer mix characterized a second PCR of roughly 7 to 11 cycles. TCRdb re-analysed the 5' RACE reads in MiXCR, keeping a single row per CDR3 protein. This table has 850,000 to 1,000,000 distinct CDR3 sequences, around 46% appearing once. Study-level results: Observed TCR beta diversity per million T cells went down as age went up. This fall followed a roughly linear course with age. Strong correlation existed between TCR beta diversity and naive T cell percentage.

About this clonotype itself: Its cognate antigen is unknown.

CDR1 and CDR2 (germline): DFQATT, SNEGSKA (reference sequence). The CDR3 runs 16 residues. The V segment lost 1 base and the J segment 3 bases; nucleotides outside the gene matches: 7. Extraction yielded at least 5 micrograms of total RNA per sample. The chain is built from TRBV20-1 and TRBJ2-7; 12 bases agree with TRBD1. The sequencing sample was made of blood. This TCR derives from a man aged 30 to 39 in good health. CDR3 residues: CSARVGTGGANYEQYF. The CDR3 DNA follows: TGCAGTGCTAGAGTGGGGACAGGGGGCGCTAACTACGAGCAGTACTTC.